These T cell receptor beta chains were read from a single sample in a study of Ad26.COV2.S vaccination and SARS-CoV-2 variants. Method: immunoSEQ multiplex PCR; TCRdb's copy keeps in-frame clones and lacks some. The sample comprises over 400,000 clones, 90% of which are singletons, and roughly 4.3% rests with the top ten. The sample in question was peripheral blood, obtained in a trial of Ad26.COV2.S vaccine versus placebo. Receptor source: a person between 18 and 59 years old who received the Ad26.COV2.S COVID-19 vaccine or a placebo. The CDR3 runs from the conserved cysteine through the conserved F or W. D genes are given only for firm matches. Clone sizes are given selectively: once, few, many, or a class where the clone is expanded.

V: TRBV2
size: few
D: .
J: TRBJ2-7
CDR3: CASMEDRRIDVYEQYF
DNA: TGTGCCAGCATGGAGGACAGACGGATCGACGTCTACGAGCAGTACTTC

V: TRBV28
size: .
D: TRBD2
J: TRBJ2-2
CDR3: CASSLSGGHLGAGELFF
DNA: TGTGCCAGCAGTTTATCGGGGGGTCACCTCGGCGCCGGGGAGCTGTTTTTT

V: TRBV7-2
size: .
D: .
J: TRBJ2-7
CDR3: CASSLSRGWEQYF
DNA: TGTGCCAGCAGCTTATCCAGGGGATGGGAGCAGTACTTC

V: TRBV28
size: once
D: .
J: TRBJ1-5
CDR3: CASLNEGYQPQHF
DNA: TGTGCCAGCCTAAACGAGGGCTATCAGCCCCAGCATTTT

V: TRBV6-2/TRBV6-3
size: .
D: .
J: TRBJ2-1
CDR3: CASSYSGRAGGNEQFF
DNA: TGTGCCAGCAGTTACTCGGGCAGGGCGGGTGGCAATGAGCAGTTCTTC

V: TRBV20-1
size: .
D: .
J: TRBJ1-6
CDR3: CSASQYSPLHF
DNA: TGCAGTGCTAGTCAATATTCACCCCTCCACTTT

V: TRBV10-3
size: .
D: .
J: TRBJ1-1
CDR3: CAINGRGGRTNTEAFF
DNA: TGTGCCATCAACGGGAGGGGGGGGCGGACGAACACTGAAGCTTTCTTT

V: TRBV5-1
size: .
D: .
J: TRBJ2-7
CDR3: CASSLNRVGDEQYF
DNA: TGCGCCAGCAGCTTGAACAGGGTAGGCGACGAGCAGTACTTC

V: TRBV9
size: .
D: .
J: TRBJ2-1
CDR3: CASSVIPRQGYNEQFF
DNA: TGTGCCAGCAGCGTAATACCTAGACAAGGATACAATGAGCAGTTCTTC

V: TRBV21-1
size: once
D: .
J: TRBJ2-7
CDR3: CASSSPGQGYEQYF
DNA: TGTGCCAGCAGCAGCCCGGGACAGGGCTACGAGCAGTACTTC

V: TRBV6-1
size: .
D: .
J: TRBJ2-4
CDR3: CASSEGVAKNIQYF
DNA: TGTGCCAGCAGTGAGGGGGTAGCCAAAAACATTCAGTACTTC

V: TRBV30
size: .
D: .
J: TRBJ2-7
CDR3: CAWSVAGAGEQYF
DNA: TGTGCCTGGAGTGTAGCAGGGGCAGGCGAGCAGTACTTC

V: TRBV28
size: .
D: .
J: TRBJ1-4
CDR3: CASSPMGEGNEKLFF
DNA: TGTGCCAGCAGTCCGATGGGGGAGGGAAATGAAAAACTGTTTTTT

V: TRBV6-1
size: .
D: .
J: TRBJ1-1
CDR3: CASSEEAGSPTEAFF
DNA: TGTGCCAGCAGTGAAGAGGCAGGGAGTCCCACTGAAGCTTTCTTT

V: TRBV6-2/TRBV6-3
size: .
D: .
J: TRBJ2-7
CDR3: CASSSARGDYLPYEQYF
DNA: TGTGCCAGCAGTTCCGCTAGGGGGGACTACCTACCTTACGAGCAGTACTTC

V: TRBV28
size: few
D: TRBD1
J: TRBJ1-1
CDR3: CASRDRVDTEAFF
DNA: TGTGCCAGCAGGGACAGGGTGGACACTGAAGCTTTCTTT

V: TRBV5-1
size: .
D: TRBD2
J: TRBJ2-7
CDR3: CASSTQPGLAGEEQYF
DNA: TGCGCCAGCAGCACCCAGCCGGGACTAGCGGGAGAGGAGCAGTACTTC

V: TRBV19
size: .
D: .
J: TRBJ1-4
CDR3: CASSSLGQRDSNNEKLFF
DNA: TGTGCCAGTAGTAGCTTAGGACAGAGGGACTCCAATAATGAAAAACTGTTTTTT

V: TRBV5-1
size: .
D: .
J: TRBJ2-3
CDR3: CASSLERSTDTQYF
DNA: TGCGCCAGCAGCTTGGAGCGTAGCACAGATACGCAGTATTTT

V: TRBV7-9
size: once
D: .
J: TRBJ2-5
CDR3: CASSLTGLGETQYF
DNA: TGTGCCAGCAGCTTAACGGGGTTGGGAGAGACCCAGTACTTC

V: TRBV28
size: .
D: TRBD2
J: TRBJ2-6
CDR3: CATSRTSGRAGANVLTF
DNA: TGTGCCACCTCACGGACTAGCGGGAGGGCTGGGGCCAACGTCCTGACTTTC

V: TRBV19
size: .
D: .
J: TRBJ1-4
CDR3: CASIPSGPNEKLFF
DNA: TGTGCCAGTATCCCTTCCGGTCCTAATGAAAAACTGTTTTTT

V: TRBV27
size: .
D: TRBD2
J: TRBJ2-3
CDR3: CASRNNSGRRAADTQYF
DNA: TGTGCCAGCAGGAATAATAGCGGGAGACGGGCCGCAGATACGCAGTATTTT

V: TRBV18
size: .
D: TRBD2
J: TRBJ2-1
CDR3: CASSQVGLAGSSSYNEQFF
DNA: TGTGCCAGCTCACAAGTGGGACTAGCGGGTTCAAGCTCCTACAATGAGCAGTTCTTC

V: TRBV28
size: .
D: .
J: TRBJ2-3
CDR3: CASTSGQGWTDTQYF
DNA: TGTGCCAGCACCTCTGGCCAGGGATGGACAGATACGCAGTATTTT

V: TRBV5-1
size: .
D: .
J: TRBJ2-6
CDR3: CASSLHRDTGANVLTF
DNA: TGCGCCAGCAGCTTGCACAGGGACACTGGGGCCAACGTCCTGACTTTC

V: TRBV10-3
size: .
D: .
J: TRBJ1-6
CDR3: CAIKWTDNSPLHF
DNA: TGTGCCATCAAATGGACAGATAATTCACCCCTCCACTTT

V: TRBV28
size: .
D: .
J: TRBJ1-1
CDR3: CASSLGGSTEAFF
DNA: TGTGCCAGCAGTTTAGGGGGCAGCACTGAAGCTTTCTTT

V: TRBV21-1
size: .
D: .
J: TRBJ2-1
CDR3: CASSIPSQRGPDNEQFF
DNA: TGTGCCAGCAGCATCCCCTCCCAGCGGGGACCAGACAATGAGCAGTTCTTC

V: TRBV15
size: .
D: .
J: TRBJ1-1
CDR3: CATSRDLRGTEAFF
DNA: TGTGCCACCAGCAGAGATTTGAGGGGCACTGAAGCTTTCTTT

V: TRBV4-1
size: .
D: .
J: TRBJ1-6
CDR3: CASSRADPSPLHF
DNA: TGCGCCAGCAGCCGCGCGGATCCTTCACCCCTCCACTTT

V: TRBV9
size: once
D: .
J: TRBJ2-1
CDR3: CASSVGRFNEQFF
DNA: TGTGCCAGCAGCGTTGGCCGATTCAATGAGCAGTTCTTC

V: TRBV12-5
size: .
D: TRBD2
J: TRBJ2-2
CDR3: CASGPGTSGSGTGELFF
DNA: TGTGCTAGTGGTCCGGGGACTAGCGGGAGCGGGACCGGGGAGCTGTTTTTT

V: TRBV7-9
size: once
D: .
J: TRBJ1-2
CDR3: CVSRLSTGNGYTF
DNA: TGTGTCAGCAGGCTCAGCACAGGGAATGGCTACACCTTC

V: TRBV7-6
size: .
D: TRBD1
J: TRBJ2-2
CDR3: CASSPPAGGYTGELFF
DNA: TGTGCCAGCAGCCCCCCTGCAGGGGGATACACCGGGGAGCTGTTTTTT